This T cell receptor beta chain was recorded in a study of OX40 agonist ivuxolimab in advanced cancers. As for the study more broadly: The costimulatory receptor OX40 (CD134) was targeted by ivuxolimab, a fully human IgG2 agonistic monoclonal antibody. The paper reports the monotherapy dose-escalation portion (N of about 50 patients) of the phase I ivuxolimab trial. A male proportion of 75% to 85% and a mean age of about 60 years, ranging from 23 to 79, were recorded for the dose-escalation cohort. Partial responses occurred in three dose-escalation patients: two with cutaneous melanoma and one with hepatocellular carcinoma. Peripheral TCRbeta sequencing was intended to test whether TCR sequence diversity was altered and clonal T-cell expansion was caused by ivuxolimab. Intravenous ivuxolimab was administered to patients every 2 weeks at six dose levels: 0.01, 0.1, 0.3, 1.5, 3 and 10 mg/kg. Among the roughly 50 dose-escalation patients, about 19 had hepatocellular carcinoma, 15 or so melanoma, 9 renal cell carcinoma and 9 head and neck cancer. Prior anti-PD-1, anti-PD-L1 or anti-CTLA-4 therapy was permitted, and 35% to 40% of dose-escalation patients had received checkpoint inhibitors.

Patients with autoimmune disease history or receiving systemic immunosuppression were excluded from the trial. Peripheral blood for TCR sequencing was drawn from every dose cohort at baseline, at cycle 4 day 1 and at cycle 7 day 1. Samples were obtained from an open-label, multicenter, first-in-human phase I dose-escalation trial of ivuxolimab. Adults with locally advanced or metastatic melanoma, renal cell carcinoma, hepatocellular carcinoma or head and neck squamous cell carcinoma were enrolled in the trial. Before TCR sequencing, CD4+ T cells and CD8+ T cells from peripheral blood were sorted into separate populations. As to this clone: Its binding antigen is unknown. Qualities for individual bases were not recorded, and no much larger clone is one base off.

Genomic DNA was extracted from sorted cells for sequencing of the TCRbeta CDR3 region. The immunoSEQ Assay was used to sequence the TCRbeta CDR3 regions. TCRdb carries this immuneACCESS record with in-frame sequences only. Its versions omit some clonotypes, under half of them owing to an unresolved V gene in the studies checked, with the rest unexplained. The sample has about 71,000 clones on record, 75% to 85% of them singletons. Around 5% of the sample lies in the top ten. CDR3 length: 16 amino acids, cysteine to phenylalanine. Only the CDR3 portion is preserved as DNA: 48 bases, with reading frame beginning at the first base. Trimming at the junction amounts to 10 bases on V and 0 bases on J, and the germline ends lie 19 bases apart. Based on the germline V gene (reference sequence), the CDR1 and CDR2 sequences are LNHDA and SQIVND. Overall study outcomes, separate from this receptor: Low levels of normalized T-cell clonal expansion were also shown by some nonresponding patients. At doses from 0.1 to 3.0 mg/kg, clonal expansion was seen in both CD4+ and CD8+ blood T cells between baseline and week 6. The antigen specificity of the peripheral T cells that underwent clonal expansion was not determined. After ivuxolimab, expanded clones were on average more numerous among CD8+ T cells than among CD4+ T cells. In the 0.1-3.0 mg/kg groups, partial responders had among the lowest normalized peripheral clonal expansion, particularly in CD8+ T cells.

The sequencing here drew on CD4+ or CD8+ T cells sorted from blood, taken in a trial of the OX40 agonist ivuxolimab. The sequence derives from an adult with an advanced solid tumor such as melanoma, head and neck, liver or kidney cancer. Recombination connected TRBV19 to TRBJ1-3; the D gene is not confidently resolved. The CDR3 here reads CATNPGPRLSGNTIYF. The nucleotide sequence reads TGTGCCACAAACCCGGGCCCTCGCCTCTCTGGAAACACCATATATTTT. Full variable domain (CDR3 extended with the reference TRBV19 and TRBJ1-3 proteins): DGGITQSPKYLFRKEGQNVTLSCEQNLNHDAMYWYRQDPGQGLRLIYYSQIVNDFQKGDIAEGYSVSREKKESFPLTVTSAQKNPTAFYLCATNPGPRLSGNTIYFGEGSWLTVV.